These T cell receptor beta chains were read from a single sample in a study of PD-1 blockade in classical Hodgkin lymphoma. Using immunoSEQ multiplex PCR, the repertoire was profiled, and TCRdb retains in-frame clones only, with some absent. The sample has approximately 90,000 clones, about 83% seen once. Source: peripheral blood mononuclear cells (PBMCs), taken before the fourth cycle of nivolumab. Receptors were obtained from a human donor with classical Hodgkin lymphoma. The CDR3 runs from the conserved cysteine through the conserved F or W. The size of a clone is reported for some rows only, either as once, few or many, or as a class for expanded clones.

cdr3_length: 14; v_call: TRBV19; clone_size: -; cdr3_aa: CASSMERVDQPQHF
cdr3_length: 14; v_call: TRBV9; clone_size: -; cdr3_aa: CASSAEQRTDTQYF
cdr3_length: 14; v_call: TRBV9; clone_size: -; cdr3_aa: CASSVEGGSTEAFF
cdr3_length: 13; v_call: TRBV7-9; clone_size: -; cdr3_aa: CASSPTGAWGYTF
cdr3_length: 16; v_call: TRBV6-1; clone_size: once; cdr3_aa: CASSESPSGTYNEQFF
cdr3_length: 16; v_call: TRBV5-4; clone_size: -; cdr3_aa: CASPRNWSPKTYEQYF
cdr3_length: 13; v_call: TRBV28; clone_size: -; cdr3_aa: CASSLYDTGPPFF
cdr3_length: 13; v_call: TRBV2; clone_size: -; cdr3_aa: CARSVGRVYEQYF
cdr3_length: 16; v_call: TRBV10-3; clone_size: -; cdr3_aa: CAISESTGGANTEAFF
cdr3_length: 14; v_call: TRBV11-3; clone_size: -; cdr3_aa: CASSFDGTNTEAFF